Presented here are 7 T cell receptor beta chains from one specimen sequenced in a study of T-cell memory formation after mild COVID-19. TCRdb reprocessed the 5' RACE reads via MiXCR and lists one record per CDR3 protein. Among more than 200,000 distinct CDR3 sequences listed, roughly 17% were seen once. The sequenced sample consisted of PBMCs or a T cell subset sorted from them (not recorded which). Receptors originate from a man younger than 35 who had mild COVID-19 (a few samples of this study predate the infection). Cell type and time point are not known.

The chain carries TRBV5-1 and TRBJ2-7; TRBD1 matches 11 bases. Germline V gene data show CDR1 as SGHRS and CDR2 as YFSETQ. Trimming removed 4 bases from V and 5 bases from J; junction bases left unmatched: 5. The CDR3 spans 14 residues. The CDR3 sequence: CASSKGDRGDEQYV. CDR3 bases: TGCGCCAGCAGCAAAGGGGACAGGGGGGACGAGCAGTACGTC.

In this sample, this clonotype turned up a few times. J is TRBJ2-7 and V is TRBV5-1; TRBD2 is a possible D gene (5 bases). The germline gives CDR1 SGHRS, CDR2 YFSETQ. Trimming pared 2 bases from V and 0 bases from J, leaving 9 bases between. This CDR3 contains 14 residues. The CDR3 sequence is CASSFAGSSYEQYV. The DNA of the CDR3 is TGCGCCAGCAGCTTTGCGGGCAGCTCCTACGAGCAGTACGTC.

This clonotype was counted a few times. The rearrangement uses TRBV29-1 and TRBJ2-1; 11 nucleotides line up with TRBD1. In germline, CDR1 is SQVTM, CDR2 ANQGSEA. The CDR3 runs 14 residues. Unmatched junction bases numbered 2, after V lost 1 base and J lost 6 bases. In DNA, the CDR3 is TGCAGCGTTGAAGTGGGGACAGGGGGCAATGAGCAGTTCTTC. Translation gives CSVEVGTGGNEQFF.

This clonotype came up a few times. V and J are TRBV7-2 and TRBJ1-1; 7 bases line up with TRBD1. The J segment lost 5 bases and the V segment lost 5 bases, leaving 5 bases of the junction unmatched. The CDR3 has 13 residues. In germline, CDR1 is SGHTA, CDR2 FQGNSA. Written as DNA, the CDR3 is TGTGCCAGCAGCGAGACAGGGTGGACTGAAGCTTTCTTT. Its protein is CASSETGWTEAFF.

Here the CDR3 reads CACPGTGNTGELFF. Here the CDR3 DNA reads TGTGCCTGCCCCGGGACAGGGAACACCGGGGAGCTGTTTTTT. This sequence joins TRBV30 and TRBJ2-2, with 8 bases identical to TRBD1. The CDR3 is 14 amino acids. Per germline, CDR1 GTSNPN and CDR2 SVGIG (reference sequence). The V gene end was trimmed by 6 bases and the J gene end by 1 base; junction bases not matched to a gene: 4.

This clonotype was counted at least ten times. The chain combines TRBV6-5 with TRBJ1-2, with 11 bases aligning to TRBD1. V lost 9 bases and J lost 2; bases outside the gene matches: 8. The germline V gene has CDR1 MNHEY and CDR2 SVGAGI. The length of the CDR3 is 15 residues. The CDR3 reads CASRPGQGANYGYTF. For the CDR3, the DNA is TGTGCCAGTAGACCTGGACAGGGGGCAAACTATGGCTACACCTTC.

This clonotype has just a few counts. The chain carries TRBV5-1 and TRBJ1-4; D is possibly TRBD1 (5 bases). The CDR3 is made up of 12 amino acids. Germline assignment: CDR1 SGHRS and CDR2 YFSETQ. V was cut by 0 bases and J by 8 bases, with 5 bases left in between. This CDR3 is CASSLGDEKLFF. DNA for the CDR3: TGCGCCAGCAGCTTGGGGGACGAAAAACTGTTTTTT.